These 27 T cell receptor beta chains were all obtained from the same sample, sequenced in a study of blood T cell repertoires in COVID-19. TCRdb's table, derived via immunoSEQ multiplex PCR, lists solely in-frame clones and lacks some. The sample records tens of thousands of clones, around 90% being singletons. Sequenced material: peripheral blood. The receptors here all came from a human donor in a cohort sampled during active COVID-19.

V and J are TRBV12-2 and TRBJ1-6; the table's TRBD1 call for D was not verified on the DNA. TRBV12-2 is a pseudogene segment. This CDR3 is built from 19 residues. As DNA, the CDR3 is TGTGCAAGTCGCCGACCCGGAAAAGGCCTCGACAGGGGAGGTTCACCCCTCCACTTT. Translated, it gives CASRRPGKGLDRGGSPLHF.

The J gene is TRBJ2-1, the V gene TRBV7-2; no clear D. This CDR3 has 14 residues. The V and J ends lost 0 bases and 3 bases respectively, with 6 bases between them. In germline, CDR1 is SGHTA, CDR2 FQGNSA. The CDR3: CASSLARVYNEQFF. CDR3 sequence (DNA): TGTGCCAGCAGCTTAGCAAGAGTCTACAATGAGCAGTTCTTC.

The chain links TRBV6-5 to TRBJ1-4; D not resolved. Trimming stripped 4 bases from V and 5 bases from J, with 5 bases between. In germline, CDR1 is MNHEY, CDR2 SVGAGI. The CDR3 contains 12 residues. CDR3 loop: CASSFGNEKLFF. CDR3 DNA: TGTGCCAGCAGTTTCGGGAATGAAAAACTGTTTTTT.

The chain recombines TRBV7-2 with TRBJ2-1, with D unclear. The CDR3 runs 14 residues. Germline assignment: CDR1 SGHTA and CDR2 FQGNSA. The V end was cut by 3 bases, the J end by 1 base, with 7 bases between. CDR3 residues: CASSFPGSYNEQFF. In DNA, the CDR3 is TGTGCCAGCAGCTTCCCAGGATCCTACAATGAGCAGTTCTTC.

This clone was recorded only once. The V and J genes are TRBV3-1 (or the pseudogene TRBV3-2) and TRBJ2-1; 9 bases line up with TRBD1. Per germline, CDR1 LGHDT and CDR2 YNNKEL (reference sequence). CDR3 length: 15 amino acids. Unmatched junction bases numbered 7, after V lost 4 bases and J lost 6 bases. The CDR3: CASSLRETGGNEQFF. The CDR3 nucleotides read TGTGCCAGCAGCCTGAGGGAGACAGGGGGCAATGAGCAGTTCTTC.

The chain recombines TRBV7-2 with TRBJ2-1; a possible D gene is TRBD2 (6 bases). The V and J ends lost 0 bases and 7 bases respectively, with 13 bases between them. The length of the CDR3 is 15 residues. Per germline, CDR1 SGHTA and CDR2 FQGNSA. In DNA, the CDR3 is TGTGCCAGCAGCTTAGCGCTTGGGGGGAGGAATGAGCAGTTCTTC. Translated: CASSLALGGRNEQFF. Looking up the rest from reference TRBV7-2 and TRBJ2-1 gives the full variable domain: GAGVSQSPSNKVTEKGKDVELRCDPISGHTALYWYRQSLGQGLEFLIYFQGNSAPDKSGLPSDRFSAERTGGSVSTLTIQRTQQEDSAVYLCASSLALGGRNEQFFGPGTRLTVL.

The J gene is TRBJ1-2, the V gene TRBV6-4, with D uncertain. The V end lost 0 bases, the J end lost 4 bases, and 12 bases lay between the germline ends. Germline CDR1 is MRHNA and CDR2 is SNTAGT. CDR3 length: 15 amino acids. The CDR3 loop is CASSDSAGGRYGYTF. The CDR3 nucleotides read TGTGCCAGCAGTGACTCGGCGGGAGGACGCTATGGCTACACCTTC.

This sequence joins TRBV5-1 and TRBJ2-2; D may be TRBD2 (6 bases). Per the germline V gene, CDR1 is SGHRS and CDR2 is YFSETQ. CDR3 length equals 14 residues. The V and J ends lost 5 bases and 1 base respectively, with 9 bases between them. The CDR3 loop is CASRPGLNTGELFF. Written as DNA, the CDR3 is TGCGCCAGCAGGCCGGGACTGAACACCGGGGAGCTGTTTTTT.

The V call is TRBV9, the J call TRBJ1-1; TRBD1 might be the D (6 bases). The length of the CDR3 is 13 residues. Per germline, CDR1 SGDLS and CDR2 YYNGEE. Trimming stripped 4 bases from V and 3 bases from J, with 10 bases between. CDR3 coding DNA: TGTGCCAGCAGCCAGGGGTACGACACTGAAGCTTTCTTT. Translating it yields CASSQGYDTEAFF.

The chain uses TRBV9 and TRBJ2-7; D is undetermined. There are 14 residues in the CDR3. The germline CDR1 and CDR2 sequences are SGDLS and YYNGEE. V lost 0 bases, J lost 0 bases, and 7 bases lay in between. CDR3 DNA sequence: TGTGCCAGCAGCGTAGCAGCGTTCTCCTACGAGCAGTACTTC. Protein sequence: CASSVAAFSYEQYF.

This clone came up once. J is TRBJ2-1 and V is TRBV3-1 (or the pseudogene TRBV3-2); D not certain. V was cut by 1 base and J by 8 bases, with 18 bases left in between. The length of the CDR3 is 16 residues. Germline loops: CDR1 LGHDT, CDR2 YNNKEL (reference sequence). The CDR3 sequence: CASSQGRQVVGHEQFF. The DNA for the CDR3 is TGTGCCAGCAGCCAAGGTCGCCAGGTTGTAGGTCATGAGCAGTTCTTC.

V gene TRBV16 combines with J gene TRBJ1-2; no reliable D call. V was pared by 0 bases and J by 2 bases, with 13 bases between. The V gene's germline CDR1 is KGHSY and CDR2 FQNENV. This CDR3 spans 16 amino acids. The CDR3 nucleotides read TGTGCCAGCAGCCAATCGGGAGGCAGACCAAACTATGGCTACACCTTC. Protein: CASSQSGGRPNYGYTF.

The chain combines TRBV7-2 with TRBJ1-3; maybe TRBD1 (6 bases). The germline V gene encodes CDR1 SGHTA and CDR2 FQGNSA. V was trimmed by 5 bases and J by 7 bases, leaving 15 bases between them. The CDR3 extends over 14 amino acids. CDR3: CASSSTGPGNTIYF. The DNA for the CDR3 is TGTGCCAGCAGCAGCACAGGGCCCGGCAACACCATATATTTT.

The gene calls are TRBV6-2 or TRBV6-3 and TRBJ2-7, with 9 bases aligning to TRBD1. J gave up 5 bases and V 5 bases, and 16 bases lay outside the gene matches. The germline V gene encodes CDR1 MNHEY and CDR2 SVGEGT. The CDR3 consists of 17 residues. CDR3: CASSPRLGQGRHHEQYF. The CDR3 DNA follows: TGTGCCAGCAGTCCCCGGCTAGGACAGGGGCGTCACCACGAGCAGTACTTC.

The chain joins TRBV19 to TRBJ2-1; 8 nucleotides align to TRBD1. Germline values: CDR1 LNHDA, CDR2 SQIVND (reference sequence). This CDR3 region has 13 residues. J gave up 9 bases and V 4 bases, and 5 bases lay outside the gene matches. For the CDR3, the DNA is TGTGCCAGTAGTACGAGACAGGGGATTGAGCAGTTCTTC. This translates into CASSTRQGIEQFF.

The CDR3 DNA reads as TGCGCCAGCAGTGAGGGCGGGGCCACTGAAGCTTTCTTT. As protein: CASSEGGATEAFF. This chain joins TRBV10-2 and TRBJ1-1; maybe TRBD1 (5 bases). This CDR3 has 13 amino acids. V lost 2 bases and J lost 4, with 8 bases in between. Germline loops: CDR1 WSHSY, CDR2 SAAADI.

The V gene is TRBV11-2, the J gene TRBJ1-6; 10 bases map to TRBD1. CDR1 and CDR2 (germline): SGHAT, FQNNGV. The CDR3 is made up of 17 amino acids. The trim removed 5 bases at V and 6 bases at J, leaving 10 bases unmatched. The CDR3 loop is CASSRGTGVGSNSPLHF. The DNA of the CDR3 is TGTGCCAGCAGCCGGGGGACAGGGGTGGGCTCTAATTCACCCCTCCACTTT.

The sample holds one count of this clone. The chain has TRBV5-1 and TRBJ2-4; TRBD1 matches at 12 bases. Germline V CDR1 and CDR2: SGHRS, YFSETQ. Trimming at V came to 4 bases and at J to 0 bases, leaving 17 bases not matched to a gene. CDR3 length equals 21 residues. Here the CDR3 DNA reads TGCGCCAGCAGCCCGGGACAGGGGGCCCGGCCGGGGGGTGGAGCCAAAAACATTCAGTACTTC. Its translation: CASSPGQGARPGGGAKNIQYF.

The CDR3 DNA reads TGTGCCAGCAGCCGCTACAAGGGCGGGGGCACTGAAGCTTTCTTT. Amino acid sequence: CASSRYKGGGTEAFF. The gene calls are TRBV5-8 and TRBJ1-1; D perhaps matches TRBD1 (5 bases). Germline values: CDR1 SGHTS, CDR2 YDEGEE. Trimming stripped 4 bases from V and 4 bases from J, with 17 bases between. The CDR3 runs 15 residues.

The rearrangement uses TRBV11-2 and TRBJ2-7; D gene unclear. Trimming pared 1 base from V and 0 bases from J, leaving 7 bases between. CDR3 size: 14 residues. Looked up from germline, CDR1 is SGHAT and CDR2 is FQNNGV. The CDR3 region is CASSLGTASYEQYF. The CDR3, as DNA: TGTGCCAGCAGCTTAGGAACAGCCTCCTACGAGCAGTACTTC.

This chain joins TRBV28 and TRBJ1-1, with a possible D match to TRBD1 (6 bases). The V gene lost 2 bases and the J gene lost 10 bases, with 11 bases spanning the gap. CDR3 length: 12 residues. CDR1 MDHEN and CDR2 SYDVKM come from the germline V gene. CDR3 loop: CASSLGQIRAFF. The CDR3, as DNA: TGTGCCAGCAGTTTAGGACAGATAAGAGCTTTCTTT. The variable domain in full, completed from reference TRBV28 and TRBJ1-1, reads DVKVTQSSRYLVKRTGEKVFLECVQDMDHENMFWYRQDPGLGLRLIYFSYDVKMKEKGDIPEGYSVSREKKERFSLILESASTNQTSMYLCASSLGQIRAFFGQGTRLTVV.

The rearrangement joins TRBV5-8 to TRBJ2-5; D is uncertain. V was cut by 3 bases and J by 5 bases, with 23 bases left in between. The CDR3 spans 17 residues. The germline V gene has CDR1 SGHTS and CDR2 YDEGEE. This CDR3 reads CASSSQVTVSSGETQYF. CDR3 nucleotides: TGTGCCAGCAGCTCCCAAGTCACCGTTTCTTCCGGGGAGACCCAGTACTTC.

The genes are TRBV7-9 and TRBJ2-3; D not certain. V lost 3 bases to trimming and J lost 1 base, with 11 bases between them. The germline V gene has CDR1 SEHNR and CDR2 FQNEAQ (reference sequence). The length of the CDR3 is 15 residues. CDR3 region: CASSLFVPGTDTQYF. CDR3 DNA: TGTGCCAGCAGCTTGTTTGTCCCGGGCACAGATACGCAGTATTTT. The entire variable domain, with the rest obtained from reference TRBV7-9 and TRBJ2-3, is as follows: DTGVSQNPRHKITKRGQNVTFRCDPISEHNRLYWYRQTLGQGPEFLTYFQNEAQLEKSRLLSDRFSAERPKGSFSTLEIQRTEQGDSAMYLCASSLFVPGTDTQYFGPGTRLTVL.

The rearrangement uses TRBV5-1 and TRBJ1-1, with 7 bases aligning to TRBD1. The CDR3 length is 19 residues. V lost 1 base and J lost 1; bases outside the gene matches: 16. Germline V CDR1 and CDR2: SGHRS, YFSETQ. CDR3 sequence reads: CASSLSLIPGQFSNTEAFF. As DNA, the CDR3 is TGCGCCAGCAGCTTGTCCTTAATCCCGGGACAGTTTTCGAACACTGAAGCTTTCTTT.

CDR3 sequence (DNA): TGTGCCAGCAGCTTTGAGGTACCGGGTGCTTTCTTT. Translated: CASSFEVPGAFF. The rearrangement uses TRBV7-9 and TRBJ1-1; D gene uncertain. The V gene's germline CDR1 is SEHNR and CDR2 FQNEAQ (reference sequence). The V and J ends lost 3 bases and 11 bases respectively, with 13 bases between them. The CDR3 is made up of 12 amino acids.

V usage is TRBV7-2 and J usage is TRBJ1-2; tentatively, D is TRBD1 (5 bases). Germline-derived CDR1 and CDR2 are SGHTA and FQGNSA. V lost 1 base, J lost 6 bases, and 18 bases lay in between. The CDR3 extends over 16 amino acids. The CDR3 loop reads CASSLVLPIGAHGYTF. DNA for the CDR3: TGTGCCAGCAGCTTAGTCCTGCCTATTGGGGCGCATGGCTACACCTTC.

This chain joins TRBV6-6 and TRBJ2-5, with D uncertain. Trimming stripped 5 bases from V and 5 bases from J, with 9 bases between. The CDR3 is made up of 12 amino acids. CDR1 is MNHNY, CDR2 SVGAGI, per germline (reference sequence). This CDR3 reads CASSPAGETQYF. The CDR3 nucleotides read TGTGCCAGCAGTCCAGCCGGGGAGACCCAGTACTTC.